This entry is about one TCR beta chain. Antigen: not known. The V gene's germline CDR1 is SQVTM and CDR2 ANQGSEA. The CDR3 extends over 12 amino acids. Constant-segment-primed 5'RACE gave TCR alpha and TCR beta cDNA libraries with sample barcodes and UMIs. MiXCR, run by TCRdb on the 5' RACE reads, gives a single entry per CDR3 protein. The sample has over 500,000 distinct CDR3 sequences, around 16% seen once; the top ten hold 8.1%. The sample belongs to a study of T-cell memory formation after mild COVID-19. Regarding the study as a whole: Cross-reactive memory seemingly joined, as some responding clones were found in pre-infection memory. Among contracting clones, CD4+ were mainly CM/EM and CD8+ enriched in EMRA. The study found balanced CD4/CD8 in clones contracting day 15 to 85 and a CD4+ lean in later expanders.

The clonotype originates from an adult woman who had mild COVID-19 (a few samples of this study predate the infection). Cell type and time point are not known. The material sequenced was PBMCs or a T cell subset sorted from them (not recorded which). The rearrangement uses TRBV29-1 and TRBJ2-2; 7 bases match TRBD1. This CDR3 reads CAPRGPTGELFF. The CDR3, as DNA: TGCGCCCCGAGGGGGCCCACCGGGGAGCTGTTTTTT.